Shown below are 29 T cell receptor beta chains from a single sample sequenced in a study of beta chain bispecific antibodies for T cell cancers. T cells were expanded from blood mononuclear cells for 3 to 4 days with anti-CD3 OKT3 or CD3/CD28 beads. Via MiXCR, TCRdb re-called the 5' RACE reads, giving one row per CDR3 protein. The data contain tens of thousands of distinct CDR3 sequences, roughly 2.6% of them seen just once; the ten biggest clones take up over 25%. Which antigens these TCRs recognize remains unknown. The study, taken as a whole, reports: The leukemia cells, rather than normal T cells, gave most of the targeted TRBV signal.

Sequenced sample: healthy donor T cells cultured with leukemia cells. These TCRs come from a human donor in good health. Some clones in this sample may be carry-over from other donors' samples.

In this sample, this clonotype turned up many times. V and J are TRBV27 and TRBJ2-1, with a possible D match to TRBD1 (5 bases). Germline-derived CDR1 and CDR2 are MNHEY and SMNVEV (reference sequence). Trimming took 7 bases from V and 3 from J, leaving 13 bases between them. The CDR3 consists of 14 residues. CDR3 protein: CASKADTFYNEQFF. In DNA, the CDR3 is TGTGCCAGCAAGGCGGACACCTTCTACAATGAGCAGTTCTTC.

In this sample, this clonotype is medium-sized (0.01 to 0.1%). The gene calls are TRBV11-2 and TRBJ2-4, with D perhaps matching TRBD1 (6 bases). Per germline, CDR1 SGHAT and CDR2 FQNNGV. Trimming cost V 7 bases and J 0 bases, with 13 bases left between them. This CDR3 spans 15 amino acids. The CDR3 is CASTVQGIAKNIQYF. Written as DNA, the CDR3 is TGTGCCAGCACCGTACAGGGAATAGCCAAAAACATTCAGTACTTC.

This clonotype was recorded many times. The V and J genes are TRBV28 and TRBJ2-7; 9 bases match TRBD1. Germline CDR1 is MDHEN and CDR2 is SYDVKM. This CDR3 contains 14 residues. J was trimmed by 5 bases and V by 5 bases; bases with no gene match: 7. The CDR3 DNA reads as TGTGCCAGCAGTAGTTCCGGGACAGGGAACGAGCAGTACTTC. Protein sequence: CASSSSGTGNEQYF.

This clonotype was recorded at least ten times. This chain connects TRBV27 to TRBJ1-2; weak D call: TRBD1 (6 bases). CDR3 size: 16 residues. Germline CDR1 is MNHEY and CDR2 is SMNVEV (reference sequence). Trimming took off 3 bases at V and 5 bases at J, with 19 bases between the two ends. CDR3 nucleotides: TGTGCCAGCAGTTTCGGACAGAAAGGGGATCCATATGGCTACACCTTC. Protein sequence: CASSFGQKGDPYGYTF.

Ten or more counts support this clonotype. This chain links TRBV5-1 with TRBJ2-5, with 12 nucleotides matching TRBD2. This CDR3 is built from 17 residues. With 4 bases clipped from V and 3 bases from J, the junction kept 10 bases outside the gene matches. Per germline, CDR1 SGHRS and CDR2 YFSETQ. The chain's CDR3 is CASSKLPPSGGEETQYF. The CDR3 DNA reads as TGCGCCAGCAGCAAGCTACCCCCTAGCGGGGGGGAAGAGACCCAGTACTTC.

This clonotype was found many times. The chain employs TRBV10-3 and TRBJ2-7; D possibly corresponds to TRBD2 (5 bases). Germline values: CDR1 ENHRY, CDR2 SYGVKD. The length of the CDR3 is 11 residues. V lost 10 bases to trimming and J lost 5 bases, with 12 bases between them. CDR3 in amino acids: CATSEEDEQYF. In DNA form, the CDR3 reads TGTGCCACTTCCGAGGAGGACGAGCAGTACTTC.

This clonotype has ten or more counts. The CDR3 region is CASSIDGMEAYYGYTF. CDR3 bases: TGTGCCAGTAGTATAGATGGGATGGAGGCGTACTATGGCTACACCTTC. The gene calls are TRBV19 and TRBJ1-2; no definite D call. The CDR3 extends over 16 amino acids. Germline loops: CDR1 LNHDA, CDR2 SQIVND (reference sequence). Trimming removed 0 bases at V and 3 bases at J, with 14 bases between.

This clonotype was detected only a few times. The CDR3 coding sequence is TGTGCCAGTAGTCTTAGAGGTGGTCTAGCGGGGGGCACGTACAATGAGCAGTTCTTC. Amino acids: CASSLRGGLAGGTYNEQFF. The V and J genes are TRBV19 and TRBJ2-1; 11 positions agree with TRBD2. CDR1 LNHDA and CDR2 SQIVND come from the germline V gene (reference sequence). V lost 5 bases and J lost 4; bases outside the gene matches: 16. This CDR3 comprises 19 residues. The complete variable domain, with remaining parts taken from reference TRBV19 and TRBJ2-1, reads DGGITQSPKYLFRKEGQNVTLSCEQNLNHDAMYWYRQDPGQGLRLIYYSQIVNDFQKGDIAEGYSVSREKKESFPLTVTSAQKNPTAFYLCASSLRGGLAGGTYNEQFFGPGTRLTVL.

Many counts were recorded for this clonotype. V gene TRBV20-1 combines with J gene TRBJ2-3; 11 bases line up with TRBD2. Losses at the gene ends were 4 bases for V and 5 bases for J; bases not matched to a gene: 11. CDR1 and CDR2 (germline): DFQATT, SNEGSKA (reference sequence). CDR3 length equals 16 residues. The CDR3 nucleotides read TGCAGTGCTAAAATAGCGGGGGGGCCGGGTGGAGATACGCAGTATTTT. It is translated as CSAKIAGGPGGDTQYF.

The table lists this clonotype with many counts. This sequence joins TRBV20-1 and TRBJ1-5; D remains ambiguous. The germline CDR1 and CDR2 sequences are DFQATT and SNEGSKA (reference sequence). V lost 0 bases and J lost 13, with 22 bases in between. CDR3 length: 15 amino acids. The CDR3 coding sequence is TGCAGTGCTAGAGATGAGCGGCAGAGAATTATAGGGCAGCATTTT. This translates into CSARDERQRIIGQHF.

This clonotype occurred many times. The gene calls are TRBV20-1 and TRBJ1-1; 8 nucleotides agree with TRBD1. Per the germline V gene, CDR1 is DFQATT and CDR2 is SNEGSKA (reference sequence). J gave up 5 bases and V 0 bases, and 11 bases lay outside the gene matches. The CDR3 loop spans 16 amino acids. For the CDR3, the DNA is TGCAGTGCTAGAGACCCTGGACAGGGAGCGGATACTGAAGCTTTCTTT. It codes for CSARDPGQGADTEAFF.

This clonotype has a count of ten or more. The V gene is TRBV5-1, the J gene TRBJ2-2; D not resolved. Germline V CDR1 and CDR2: SGHRS, YFSETQ. V lost 4 bases to trimming and J lost 1 base, with 8 bases between them. The CDR3 sequence is 14 residues long. The CDR3 region is CASSLGMNTGELFF. CDR3 bases: TGCGCCAGCAGCCTCGGAATGAACACCGGGGAGCTGTTTTTT.

This clonotype was seen repeatedly, ten times or more. The rearrangement uses TRBV5-1 and TRBJ1-5, with D possibly TRBD1 on 5 matching bases. Trimming took 0 bases from V and 7 from J, leaving 14 bases between them. The V gene's germline CDR1 is SGHRS and CDR2 YFSETQ. The CDR3 extends over 15 amino acids. CDR3 amino acids: CASSLGWEEGQPQHF. The CDR3 DNA sequence: TGCGCCAGCAGCTTGGGATGGGAGGAGGGGCAGCCCCAGCATTTT.

This clonotype was recorded at least ten times. The chain carries TRBV27 and TRBJ1-1; 9 bases align to TRBD1. The CDR3 sequence is 18 residues long. V dropped 6 bases and J dropped 1; count of bases not matched to a gene: 15. Germline CDR1 and CDR2: MNHEY and SMNVEV (reference sequence). The CDR3 DNA sequence: TGTGCCAGCAGAGAAACAGGGGGCCTAGTGGGTGAGAACACTGAAGCTTTCTTT. Protein product: CASRETGGLVGENTEAFF.

This clonotype turned up a few times. The chain joins TRBV10-3 to TRBJ2-1; TRBD2 agrees at 8 bases. Germline loops: CDR1 ENHRY, CDR2 SYGVKD. This CDR3 is 17 amino acids long. The V and J ends lost 4 bases and 7 bases, in that order; junction bases with no gene match: 15. The chain's CDR3 is CAISVSVAGTFSNEQFF. The CDR3 DNA sequence: TGTGCCATCAGTGTTTCGGTAGCGGGAACCTTTTCGAATGAGCAGTTCTTC.

This clonotype was observed at least ten times. The J gene is TRBJ2-2, the V gene TRBV5-1; either TRBD1 or TRBD2 may fit D (5 bases each). V dropped 2 bases and J dropped 0 bases, with 8 bases sitting between them. The CDR3 runs 15 residues. Germline CDR1 is SGHRS and CDR2 is YFSETQ. In nucleotides, the CDR3 is TGCGCCAGCAGCTTCGAGGGGCCGAACACCGGGGAGCTGTTTTTT. It encodes CASSFEGPNTGELFF.

This clonotype was recorded at least ten times. This chain's CDR3 is CASTTSMAGGSYEQYF. As DNA, the CDR3 is TGTGCCAGCACCACTTCCATGGCAGGGGGTTCTTACGAGCAGTACTTC. This chain links TRBV13 with TRBJ2-7; 7 nucleotides match TRBD1. The length of the CDR3 is 16 residues. Germline CDR1 and CDR2: PRHDT and FYEKMQ (reference sequence). V lost 7 bases and J lost 4; bases outside the gene matches: 16.

This clonotype was observed at least ten times. This chain connects TRBV7-9 to TRBJ2-3, with D unresolved. V was shortened by 6 bases and J by 4 bases, with 8 bases between the two germline ends. Germline-derived CDR1 and CDR2 are SEHNR and FQNEAQ (reference sequence). This CDR3 has 12 residues. Here the CDR3 DNA reads TGTGCCAGCAGATTCATATCAGATACGCAGTATTTT. Translated: CASRFISDTQYF.

In this sample, this clonotype turned up many times. The chain joins TRBV18 to TRBJ2-3, with D perhaps TRBD1 or TRBD2 (5 bases each). V gave up 2 bases and J gave up 0 bases, with 15 bases separating them. CDR1 and CDR2 (germline): KGHSH, LQKENI. The CDR3 is made up of 17 amino acids. CDR3 amino acids: CASSPIGATKSTDTQYF. The CDR3 nucleotides are TGTGCCAGCTCACCAATCGGGGCCACGAAGAGCACAGATACGCAGTATTTT. The full variable domain, its missing parts supplied by reference TRBV18 and TRBJ2-3, is NAGVMQNPRHLVRRRGQEARLRCSPMKGHSHVYWYRQLPEEGLKFMVYLQKENIIDESGMPKERFSAEFPKEGPSILRIQQVVRGDSAAYFCASSPIGATKSTDTQYFGPGTRLTVL.

The table lists this clonotype with many counts. The chain employs TRBV6-5 and TRBJ2-5; 8 bases agree with TRBD2. The CDR3 covers 13 residues. Trimming cost V 6 bases and J 1 base; bases outside gene matches: 1. Per germline, CDR1 MNHEY and CDR2 SVGAGI. This CDR3 reads CASSTSGQETQYF. Written as DNA, the CDR3 is TGTGCCAGCAGCACTAGCGGCCAAGAGACCCAGTACTTC.

This clonotype was counted many times. The chain has TRBV9 and TRBJ2-2, with 8 bases identical to TRBD1. V lost 6 bases, J lost 2 bases, and 15 bases stayed unmatched. Germline-derived CDR1 and CDR2 are SGDLS and YYNGEE. This CDR3 has 18 residues. The CDR3 sequence is CASIPPGQATPNTGELFF. In DNA form, the CDR3 reads TGTGCCAGCATCCCCCCGGGACAGGCCACTCCCAACACCGGGGAGCTGTTTTTT.

This clonotype was counted many times. V gene TRBV28 combines with J gene TRBJ1-5; no definite D call. Trimming stripped 1 base from V and 2 bases from J, with 12 bases between. CDR1 and CDR2 (germline): MDHEN, SYDVKM. CDR3 length: 16 amino acids. Here the CDR3 reads CASSLSDGIGNQPQHF. The DNA of the CDR3 is TGTGCCAGCAGTTTATCCGACGGGATCGGCAATCAGCCCCAGCATTTT.

This clonotype was seen repeatedly, ten times or more. The chain uses TRBV15 and TRBJ2-7; 9 bases line up with TRBD1. Germline lookup yields CDR1 LNHNV and CDR2 YYDKDF (reference sequence). The J segment lost 2 bases and the V segment lost 2 bases, leaving 4 bases of the junction unmatched. The CDR3 has 15 amino acids. The CDR3 loop is CATSRNRGPAYEQYF. As DNA, the CDR3 is TGTGCCACCAGCAGAAACAGGGGGCCCGCCTACGAGCAGTACTTC.

This clonotype was counted many times. The chain carries TRBV18 and TRBJ2-2, with D perhaps matching TRBD1 or TRBD2 (5 bases each). Germline CDR1 is KGHSH and CDR2 is LQKENI. The CDR3 covers 15 residues. V was trimmed by 6 bases and J by 6 bases, leaving 17 bases between them. CDR3 DNA: TGTGCCAGCTCGGCCGGGACCTACGTCGCCGGGGAGCTGTTTTTT. Encoded protein: CASSAGTYVAGELFF.

This clonotype appeared a few times. This sequence joins TRBV10-3 and TRBJ1-2, with no clear D. V was cut by 8 bases and J by 8 bases, with 15 bases left in between. This CDR3 comprises 12 residues. Germline loops: CDR1 ENHRY, CDR2 SYGVKD. This CDR3 reads CAILAVEWGYTF. Written as DNA, the CDR3 is TGTGCCATCCTCGCTGTTGAGTGGGGCTACACCTTC.

This clonotype has a handful of counts. The V gene is TRBV7-6, the J gene TRBJ2-1; D is possibly TRBD2 (7 bases). The germline V and J ends were trimmed by 2 bases and 0 bases, with 11 bases remaining between them. Germline CDR1 and CDR2: SGHVS and FNYEAQ. The CDR3 consists of 16 residues. As DNA, the CDR3 is TGTGCCAGCAGCTTAAGGGGGGGATCCTCCTACAATGAGCAGTTCTTC. Its translation is CASSLRGGSSYNEQFF.

This clonotype was seen ten or more times. The chain combines TRBV10-2 with TRBJ2-7, with 8 bases fitting TRBD2. CDR1 is WSHSY and CDR2 is SAAADI in the germline V gene. The CDR3 is 15 amino acids. The J segment lost 2 bases and the V segment lost 2 bases, leaving 5 bases of the junction unmatched. CDR3 in DNA: TGCGCCAGCAGTGAGGCGGGAGGACGGACCTACGAGCAGTACTTC. Its protein product is CASSEAGGRTYEQYF.

This clonotype was seen ten or more times. The gene calls are TRBV7-9 and TRBJ2-7; D may be TRBD1 (6 bases). Germline V gives CDR1 SEHNR, CDR2 FQNEAQ (reference sequence). The CDR3 contains 14 residues. Between the trimmed V and J ends, which lost 5 bases and 6 bases, there was a span of 17 bases. DNA of the CDR3: TGTGCCAGCAGCGCGGACAGTAGTAAACGCGAGCAGTACTTC. Residues: CASSADSSKREQYF. Looking up the rest from reference TRBV7-9 and TRBJ2-7 gives the full variable domain: DTGVSQNPRHKITKRGQNVTFRCDPISEHNRLYWYRQTLGQGPEFLTYFQNEAQLEKSRLLSDRFSAERPKGSFSTLEIQRTEQGDSAMYLCASSADSSKREQYFGPGTRLTVT.

This chain uses TRBV6-5 with TRBJ1-2; possible D gene TRBD1, 5 bases. Deletions cut 8 bases from V and 4 bases from J, with 20 bases between. This CDR3 spans 15 amino acids. Per germline, CDR1 MNHEY and CDR2 SVGAGI. CDR3 bases: TGTGCCAGCGGGGTTAGCGGGGGTAATAGCTATGGCTACACCTTC. Encoded protein: CASGVSGGNSYGYTF.